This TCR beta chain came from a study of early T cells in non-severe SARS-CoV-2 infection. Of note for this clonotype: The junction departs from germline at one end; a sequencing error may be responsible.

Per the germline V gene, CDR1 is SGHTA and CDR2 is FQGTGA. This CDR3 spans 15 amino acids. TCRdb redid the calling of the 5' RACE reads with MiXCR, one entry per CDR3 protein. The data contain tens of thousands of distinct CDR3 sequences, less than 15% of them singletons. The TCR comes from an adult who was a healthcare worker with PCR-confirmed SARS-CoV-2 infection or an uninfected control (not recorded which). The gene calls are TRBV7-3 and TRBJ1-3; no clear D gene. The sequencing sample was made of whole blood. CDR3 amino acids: CASSLNWASENTIYF. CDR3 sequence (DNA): TGTGCCAGCAGCTTAAATTGGGCGTCTGAAAACACCATATATTTT. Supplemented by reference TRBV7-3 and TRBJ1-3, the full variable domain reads GAGVSQTPSNKVTEKGKYVELRCDPISGHTALYWYRQSLGQGPEFLIYFQGTGAADDSGLPNDRFFAVRPEGSVSTLKIQRTERGDSAVYLCASSLNWASENTIYFGEGSWLTVV.